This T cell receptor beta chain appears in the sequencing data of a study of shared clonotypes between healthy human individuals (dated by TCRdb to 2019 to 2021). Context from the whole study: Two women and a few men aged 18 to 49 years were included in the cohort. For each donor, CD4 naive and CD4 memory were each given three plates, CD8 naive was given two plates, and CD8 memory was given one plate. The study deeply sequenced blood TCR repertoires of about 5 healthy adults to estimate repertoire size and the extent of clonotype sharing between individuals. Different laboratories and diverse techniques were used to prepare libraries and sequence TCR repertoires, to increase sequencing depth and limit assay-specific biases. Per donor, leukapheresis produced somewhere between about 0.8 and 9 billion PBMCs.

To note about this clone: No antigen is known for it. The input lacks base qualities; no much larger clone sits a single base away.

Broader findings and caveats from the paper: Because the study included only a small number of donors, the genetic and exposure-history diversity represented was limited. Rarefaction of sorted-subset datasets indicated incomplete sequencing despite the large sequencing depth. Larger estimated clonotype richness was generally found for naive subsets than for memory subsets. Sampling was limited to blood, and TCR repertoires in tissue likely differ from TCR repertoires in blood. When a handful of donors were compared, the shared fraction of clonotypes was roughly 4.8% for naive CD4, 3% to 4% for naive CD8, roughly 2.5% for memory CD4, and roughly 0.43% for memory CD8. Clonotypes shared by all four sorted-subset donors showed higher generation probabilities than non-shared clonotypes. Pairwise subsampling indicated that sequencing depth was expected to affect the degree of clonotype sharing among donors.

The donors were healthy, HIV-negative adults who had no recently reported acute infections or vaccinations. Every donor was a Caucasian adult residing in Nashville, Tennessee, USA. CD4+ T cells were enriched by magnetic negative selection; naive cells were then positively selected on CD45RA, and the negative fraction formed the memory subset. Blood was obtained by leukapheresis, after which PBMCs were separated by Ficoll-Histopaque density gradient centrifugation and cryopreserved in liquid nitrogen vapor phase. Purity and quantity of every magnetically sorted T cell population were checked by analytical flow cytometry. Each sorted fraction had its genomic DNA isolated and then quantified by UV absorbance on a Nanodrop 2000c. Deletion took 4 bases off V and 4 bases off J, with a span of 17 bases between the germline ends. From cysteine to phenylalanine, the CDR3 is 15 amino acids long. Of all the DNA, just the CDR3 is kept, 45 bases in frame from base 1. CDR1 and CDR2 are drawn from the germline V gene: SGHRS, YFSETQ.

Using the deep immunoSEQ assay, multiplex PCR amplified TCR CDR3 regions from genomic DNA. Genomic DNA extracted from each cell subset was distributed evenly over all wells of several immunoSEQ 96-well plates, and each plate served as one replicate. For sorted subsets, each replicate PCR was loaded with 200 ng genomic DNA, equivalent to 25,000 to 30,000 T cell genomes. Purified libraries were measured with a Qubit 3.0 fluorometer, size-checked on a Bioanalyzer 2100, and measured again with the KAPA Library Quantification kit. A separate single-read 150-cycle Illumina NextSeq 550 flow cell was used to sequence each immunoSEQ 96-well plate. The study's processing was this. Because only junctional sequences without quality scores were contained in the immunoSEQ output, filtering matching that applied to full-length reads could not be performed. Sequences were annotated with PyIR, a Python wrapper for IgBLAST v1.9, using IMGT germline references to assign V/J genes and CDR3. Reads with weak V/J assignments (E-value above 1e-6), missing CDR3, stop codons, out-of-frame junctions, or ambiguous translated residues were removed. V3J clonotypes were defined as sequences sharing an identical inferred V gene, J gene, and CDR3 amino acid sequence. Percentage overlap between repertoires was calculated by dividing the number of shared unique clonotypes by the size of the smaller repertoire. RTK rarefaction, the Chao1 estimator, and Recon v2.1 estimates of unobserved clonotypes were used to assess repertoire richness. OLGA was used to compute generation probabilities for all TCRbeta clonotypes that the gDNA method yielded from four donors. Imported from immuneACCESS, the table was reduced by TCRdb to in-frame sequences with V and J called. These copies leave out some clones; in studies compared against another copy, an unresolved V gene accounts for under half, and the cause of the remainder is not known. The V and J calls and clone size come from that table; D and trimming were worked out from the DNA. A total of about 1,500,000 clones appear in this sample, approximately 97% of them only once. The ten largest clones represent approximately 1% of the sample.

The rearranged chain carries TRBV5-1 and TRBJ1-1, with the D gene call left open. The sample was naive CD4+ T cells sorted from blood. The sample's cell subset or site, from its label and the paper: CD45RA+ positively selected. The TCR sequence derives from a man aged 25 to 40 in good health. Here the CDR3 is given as CASSEGSRTATEAFF. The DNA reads TGCGCCAGCAGCGAAGGATCCAGGACGGCCACTGAAGCTTTCTTT.